This paragraph covers one T cell receptor (beta chain) sequence. What it recognizes is unknown. It was by 5' RACE with UMI labels that the TRB cDNA libraries were prepared. TCRdb re-called the 5' RACE reads and gives one entry per CDR3 protein, without DNA. This listing includes some 150,000 distinct CDR3 sequences. This sample was taken from a study of CXCR3-negative and CXCR3-positive naive CD8 T cells. Overall study findings and caveats: Each naive subset displayed comparably high diversity, whereas memory CD8+ cells displayed much lower diversity. Against CXCR3-negative naive cells, CXCR3-positive naive cells showed more hydrophobic TRB CDR3s.

The TCR originated in a human donor in good health. Some clones in this sample may be carry-over from other donors' samples. The sample taken for sequencing was naive CXCR3+ CD8+ T cells from blood. Subset: CD45RO-CCR7+CD27+CD95- naive CD8+ T cells expressing CXCR3 (TNR3+).

The chain's CDR3 is CASSPYRLLTSGGSYEQYF. The J gene is TRBJ2-7, the V gene TRBV23-1. TRBV23-1 carries the ORF label, with uncertain function. The CDR3 has 19 residues.